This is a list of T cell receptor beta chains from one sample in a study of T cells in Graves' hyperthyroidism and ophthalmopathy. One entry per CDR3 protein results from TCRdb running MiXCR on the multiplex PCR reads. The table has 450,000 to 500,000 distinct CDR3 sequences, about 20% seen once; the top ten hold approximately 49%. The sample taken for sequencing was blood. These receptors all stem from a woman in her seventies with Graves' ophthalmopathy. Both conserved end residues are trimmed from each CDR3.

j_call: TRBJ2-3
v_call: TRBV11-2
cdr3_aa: ASSLFRVTLGVSDTQY

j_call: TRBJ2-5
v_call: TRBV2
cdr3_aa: ASSSAGVGETQY

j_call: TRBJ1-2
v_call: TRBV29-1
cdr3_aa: SVGTGGYGYT

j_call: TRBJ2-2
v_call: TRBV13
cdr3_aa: ASSANRDRTNTGELF

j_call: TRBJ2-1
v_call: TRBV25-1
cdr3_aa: ASSKTSSEQF

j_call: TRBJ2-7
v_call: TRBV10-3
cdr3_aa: AISESMASGRPLSYEQY

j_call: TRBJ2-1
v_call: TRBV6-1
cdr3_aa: ASSELARVGVNEQF

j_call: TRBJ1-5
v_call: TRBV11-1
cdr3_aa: ASSSGGQPQH

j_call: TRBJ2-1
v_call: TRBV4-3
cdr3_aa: ASSQDSAGHNEQF

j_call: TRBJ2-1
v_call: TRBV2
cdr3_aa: ASRPHRTGGYNEQF

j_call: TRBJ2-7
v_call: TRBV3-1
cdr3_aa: ASSQGPYEQY

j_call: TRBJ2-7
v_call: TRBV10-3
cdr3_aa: ALAQGASYEQY

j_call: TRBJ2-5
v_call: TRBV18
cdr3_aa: ASSPPVQETQY

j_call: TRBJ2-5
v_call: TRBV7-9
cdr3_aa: ASSPSGAFGGETQY

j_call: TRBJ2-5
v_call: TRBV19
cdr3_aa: ASSRTYGTSGSQAETQY

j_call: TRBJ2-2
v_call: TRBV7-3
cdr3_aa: ASSLNQWAGELF